This T cell receptor beta chain was identified during a study of cytomegalovirus exposure and HLA in healthy donors (dated by TCRdb to about 2017). Looking at the study overall: In an earlier analysis of roughly 500 of the donors, 276 Gb of sequence data and about 110 million unique TCR beta sequences from roughly 190 million T cells were reported. An early release that covered roughly 600 HLA-typed donors contained approximately 300 gigabases of sequencing data and 80 million or so unique TCR sequences. Of the approximately 400 genotyped donors, 65% to 90% fell in the genetic ancestry cluster associated with self-reported Caucasian donors. The study was designed to test whether signatures of past pathogen exposure could be identified by cataloging public T cell receptors. The study profiled the T cell repertoires of some 610 subjects by immunosequencing and related them to cytomegalovirus serostatus. Besides the first cohort of approximately 710 subjects, a separate validation cohort made up of some 110 different subjects was used. To predict cytomegalovirus infection status, the study brought together high-throughput TCR immunosequencing, statistical association of individual TCRs with disease status, and machine learning. To study patterns of TCR occurrence, a later analysis re-analyzed previously published TCR beta repertoires from 700 or so donors and added high-resolution HLA genotyping. Rather than drawing on any new phenotypic data, the later analysis identified candidate immune exposures from TCR beta sequences and the way those sequences occurred across donors. An earlier analysis of 587 of the donors used high-throughput TCR beta sequencing to judge whether each TCR beta V gene segment behaved as functional or pseudogenic. Donor age, sex, ethnicity and CMV serostatus were compiled together with the repertoire data. A later genetic analysis took genome-wide SNP genotypes for about 55% of the roughly 670 donors and used that subset as a discovery cohort. All discovery cohort repertoires had been generated using a single sequencing platform. Class I and class II HLA loci were covered by the typing at four-digit resolution. The number of donors typed differed by locus, with roughly 629-640 for A, B, C, DRB1 and DQB1, 522 for DQA1, over 600 for DPA1, and 400 to 490 for DPB1. About five DR-DQ haplotypes were treated as single units for association and clustering because of strong linkage in the cohort. On average, around 240,000 unique TCR beta nucleotide sequences were sequenced per donor among a few hundred genotyped donors of the cohort, with approximately 18% of those sequences being non-productive. On the study overall, not on this receptor specifically: In a later genetic analysis, fewer N-insertions in productive TCRs were reported among donors in an Asian-associated ancestry cluster than the approximately 710-donor mean. According to a later analysis, parvovirus B19, influenza, CMV and Epstein-Barr virus appeared linked to several top co-occurrence clusters. While some public TCRs were present in many individuals, most TCR sequences turned up only very rarely across donors. Because counts were too low, roughly 17 rarely observed V segments, including chromosome 9 orphons, were left out of the earlier analysis of approximately 500 of the donors. For the cohort, immune exposure information was limited to CMV serostatus. A later analysis found that HLA-associated TCR beta chains were more clonally expanded and had lower generation probabilities than equally common non-associated chains. Cytomegalovirus status was reported to be diagnosed by the classifier with high specificity and sensitivity in both the original and validation cohorts. Three of the identified cytomegalovirus-associated TCR beta chains were confirmed in vitro to be specific for cytomegalovirus antigens. Because some donors lacked HLA typing at each locus, the association tests relied only on the typed subset. A cluster of highly shared sequence variants was judged likely to be a technical artifact of the sequencing pipeline. The study listed 150 to 200 TCR beta chains as associated with cytomegalovirus. A further reported finding was that TCR beta sequences accurately predicted the HLA-A and HLA-B alleles for most subjects in the first cohort. Correlated functional status among segregating V segments might reflect linkage disequilibrium, but an unknown experimental factor could not be ruled out. In a later analysis, the rate of TCR association differed among HLA loci, with DRB1 alleles having the most associated TCRs and HLA-C alleles having the fewest. When HLA alleles, especially DR and DQ, strongly co-occurred, TCR associations were difficult to assign to individual alleles. A later genetic analysis associated a missense DCLRE1C variant with V-gene and J-gene trimming of TCR beta chains, and an independent cohort replicated the association. The cohort was sequenced for TCR beta chains only, and without alpha or paired-chain data the features that could be detected were limited. In an earlier analysis of a few hundred of the donors, most TCR beta V segments were observed in productive rearrangements about 90% or about 30% of the time, broadly matching IMGT annotations. The authors suggested that the approach could potentially be extended to other disease states and immunological phenotypes. The presence/absence analyses assumed that sequencing depth was roughly uniform across donors, and that assumption may not be true. A later analysis associated about 16,000 TCR beta sequences with specific HLA alleles at a false discovery rate of 0.05. Some IMGT-functional V segments, including TRBV6-2 and TRBV6-3, could not be told apart with the 87-base-pair reads, so those segments were excluded. According to a later analysis, most CMV-associated TCR beta chains appeared to be HLA-restricted, and the HLA associations seemed to be driven largely by CMV exposure.

Library preparation was by the immunoSEQ multiplex PCR assay. For the multiplex PCR, a mixture combining 60 forward primers for TCR Vbeta segments and 13 reverse primers for TCR Jbeta segments was used. The CDR3 region of rearranged TCR beta genes was amplified from genomic DNA with a multiplex PCR assay. The Illumina HiSeq System was used to sequence the amplified TCR beta libraries as 87-base-pair reads. As for the authors' bioinformatics: In a later analysis, tens of millions of unique TCR beta chains were counted across the 690 or so repertoires, and approximately 9.9 million of these chains were shared by at least two donors. To remove PCR and sequencing errors, raw reads were error-corrected and collapsed into unique sequences using a nearest-neighbor algorithm that merged closely related sequences. To assign V, D and J gene segments, CDR3 sequences were aligned to IMGT reference sequences. For a sequence to be retained, a match of at least six nucleotides was required to both a V gene segment and a J gene segment. Rearrangements were classified as productive when the CDR3 lacked stop codons and remained in frame with V and J, and all other rearrangements were classified as non-productive. Following IMGT convention, CDR3 was defined as the stretch from the second conserved V-encoded cysteine to the conserved J-encoded phenylalanine. Sequences without an unambiguous match to a single V gene segment were excluded from the earlier analysis of approximately 600 of the donors. An earlier analysis of fewer than 750 of the donors called V segments functional above 56.7% productive rearrangements and segregating when the between-donor standard deviation exceeded 5%. A statistical classification framework was built to diagnose cytomegalovirus status from the catalog of TCR beta chain sequences. In a later analysis, V and J genes were assigned by comparing TCR nucleotide sequences against IMGT/GENE-DB human TR gene sequences. The TCRdist pipeline was used in a later analysis to assign CDR3 sequences and most-parsimonious VDJ recombination scenarios. In a later analysis, each TCR beta chain was defined by its CDR3 amino acid sequence together with its V-gene family, and reads lacking a unique V-gene family were excluded. In a later analysis, fewer than 650 highly shared, low-generation-probability nucleotide sequences were removed to address suspected cross-contamination and a sequencing artifact. In a later analysis, a clonal expansion index for each public chain was calculated from normalized within-repertoire ranks of inferred template counts. Generation probabilities in a later analysis came from a VDJ recombination model fitted to out-of-frame rearrangements, and those results were checked against IGoR. In a later analysis, hypergeometric tests were used to score TCR-TCR, TCR-HLA and TCR-CMV co-occurrence, with a repertoire-size bias correction applied to TCR pairs. To estimate false discovery rates, a later analysis permuted the HLA or CMV assignments 20 times. In a later analysis, co-occurring TCRs were grouped with DBSCAN, and TCRdist sequence similarity was added when clustering was performed within HLA-allele-positive subsets. Repertoires with fewer than 30,000 or more than 120,000 public chains were left out of co-occurrence clustering, as were roughly five repertoires with anomalous nucleotide sharing. Sourced from immuneACCESS, this table was stored by TCRdb with only in-frame sequences that have V and J called. A share of the clones is absent; for the studies checked, an unresolved V gene accounts for under half, and the remainder has no known explanation. V and J calls and clone size are as listed in that table; D and trimming were resolved from the DNA. The sample has 120,000 to 150,000 clones on record, more than 60% of them singletons. The ten largest clones add up to more than 10% of the sample.

As for this clone: Its antigen is not yet known. It has no much larger one-base neighbor in the sample; base qualities were not kept.

The CDR3 sequence holds 15 residues, the cysteine and phenylalanine included. Only the CDR3 DNA stays, 45 bases, in frame from base 1. V is clipped by 0 bases and J by 6 bases, and the sequence between their germline boundaries is 16 bases long. Reading the germline V gene gives CDR1 SGHRS and CDR2 YFSETQ. In total, approximately 610 healthy bone marrow donors made up the cohort. Cohort members were all nominally healthy when sampled, although unrecorded immune exposures were likely present. The donor was CMV seropositive and was included in the group of 250 to 300 seropositive cohort members. Each donor provided a peripheral blood sample, and peripheral blood mononuclear cells were used for TCR beta sequencing. Genomic DNA was extracted from the blood cell samples with the Qiagen DNeasy Blood Extraction Kit.

The material sequenced was PBMCs. This receptor was identified in a middle-aged man in good health and CMV-seropositive. The chain links TRBV5-1 with TRBJ2-7, with a tentative D gene TRBD2 over 7 matching bases. The CDR3: CASSLVGGASVEQYF. The base sequence is TGCGCCAGCAGCTTGGTTGGGGGGGCGTCGGTCGAGCAGTACTTC.